These T cell receptor beta chains were read from a single sample in a study of identical twins. TCRdb re-derived calls from the 5' RACE reads in MiXCR, one entry per CDR3 protein. The table includes fewer than 900,000 distinct CDR3 sequences, 21% detected once. These same records also appear under a second study, on T cells expressing NK-cell markers.

Sequenced: PBMCs. These receptors all stem from a woman aged 18 to 35 in good health. Each CDR3 is given with its conserved first and last residue. D genes are given only for firm matches. Rows give clone size only sometimes, using once, few, many, or a class for an expanded clone.

clone_size j_call cdr3_length d_call v_call cdr3_nt cdr3_aa
few TRBJ1-6 15 - TRBV7-9 TGTGCCAGCAGCTTTAGGGGGGGCGCCGGGTCACCCCTCCACTTT CASSFRGGAGSPLHF
- TRBJ2-3 16 TRBD2 TRBV6-5 TGTGCCAGCAGTTACTCGATGGCGGGAGGGCCAGATACGCAGTATTTT CASSYSMAGGPDTQYF
- TRBJ2-1 15 TRBD2 TRBV11-1 TGTGCCAGCAGCCATTCTAGCGGGGCCTACAATGAGCAGTTCTTC CASSHSSGAYNEQFF
- TRBJ2-7 14 - TRBV12-3/TRBV12-4 TGTGCCAGCAGTTTCGACAGCAGTTACGACGAGCAGTACTTC CASSFDSSYDEQYF
- TRBJ1-1 14 - TRBV5-1 TGCGCCAGCAGCTTAGGAACTCTGGGCACTGAAGCTTTCTTT CASSLGTLGTEAFF
- TRBJ2-1 15 TRBD2 TRBV20-1 TGCAGTGCCCTAGGGCGGGAGAGCTCCTACAATGAGCAGTTCTTC CSALGRESSYNEQFF
- TRBJ2-1 14 - TRBV10-2 TGCGCCAGCTGGGATTATCCCTCCAGTGGAGAGCAGTTCTTC CASWDYPSSGEQFF
few TRBJ2-1 15 - TRBV4-1 TGCGCCAGCAGCCAAGGTCCGGGGCATGGCAATGAGCAGTTCTTC CASSQGPGHGNEQFF
- TRBJ2-1 16 - TRBV30 TGTGCCTGGAGTGTAAGCTGGGGGACTCGGGGATATGAGCAGTTCTTC CAWSVSWGTRGYEQFF
few TRBJ1-4 15 TRBD1 TRBV5-1 TGCGCCAGCAGCTCGATGACAGGGGAGAATGAAAAACTGTTTTTT CASSSMTGENEKLFF
few TRBJ2-3 15 - TRBV20-1 TGCAGTGCTAGAGATTCGAGACTCTTCACAGATACGCAGTATTTT CSARDSRLFTDTQYF
few TRBJ2-3 16 TRBD2 TRBV7-9 TGTGCCAGCGGTGGGACGGGAGGCCCTAGCACAGATACGCAGTATTTT CASGGTGGPSTDTQYF
- TRBJ1-6 15 - TRBV12-3/TRBV12-4 TGTGCCAGCAGTTTAAGACGGAGCTATAATTCACCCCTCCACTTT CASSLRRSYNSPLHF
few TRBJ2-1 14 - TRBV20-1 TGCAGTGCTAGACTTCCGGGAATCGACAATGAGCAGTTCTTC CSARLPGIDNEQFF
many TRBJ1-5 15 - TRBV29-1 TGCAGCGTTGAAGACTGGCGGTGGGAGAATCAGCCCCAGCATTTT CSVEDWRWENQPQHF
- TRBJ1-5 14 - TRBV5-1 TGCGCCAGCAGCTCGGGCGGGGTTGATCAGCCCCAGCATTTT CASSSGGVDQPQHF
- TRBJ1-1 13 TRBD1 TRBV20-1 TGCAGTGCTAGAGAAGGGGGCGTCTGGGAAGCTTTCTTT CSAREGGVWEAFF
few TRBJ2-2 15 TRBD2 TRBV20-1 TGCAGTGCTAGAGAGAGCGGGGCGAACACCGGGGAGCTGTTTTTT CSARESGANTGELFF
- TRBJ2-1 17 TRBD2 TRBV27 TGTGCCAGCAGTTCCCTAGGACTAGCGGGAGTACCAAATGAGCAGTTCTTC CASSSLGLAGVPNEQFF
- TRBJ2-2 13 - TRBV15 TGTGCCACCAGCAGACAAAGTCCCCGGGAGCTGTTTTTT CATSRQSPRELFF
- TRBJ1-2 15 - TRBV3-1 TGTGCCAGCAGCCAAGGCTTCCTCTGGGTCCTGGGCTACACCTTC CASSQGFLWVLGYTF
few TRBJ1-4 17 - TRBV5-1 TGCGCCAGCAGCTTGACCTCTACCCAGGGAGCTAATGAAAAACTGTTTTTT CASSLTSTQGANEKLFF
- TRBJ2-3 20 TRBD2 TRBV4-2 TGTGCCAGCAGCCTCGGGACTAGCGGGGGGGCTGGGGCTAGCACAGATACGCAGTATTTT CASSLGTSGGAGASTDTQYF
- TRBJ2-1 13 - TRBV19 TGTGCCAGTAGTCCAACGGCCGGCGTAGTGCAGTTCTTC CASSPTAGVVQFF
few TRBJ2-1 13 - TRBV30 TGTGCCTGGAGTGTACAGGTGGAGGGTGAGCAGTTCTTC CAWSVQVEGEQFF
- TRBJ2-1 13 - TRBV30 TGTGCCTGGAGTGAAGGGAAGGGTCATGAGCAGTTCTTC CAWSEGKGHEQFF
- TRBJ1-1 14 - TRBV5-1 TGCGCCAGCAGCTTGGCCGTGGCAGGCACTGAAGCTTTCTTT CASSLAVAGTEAFF
- TRBJ2-2 15 TRBD2 TRBV27 TGTGCCAGCAGACGGACTAGCGGGGCTACCGGGGAGCTGTTTTTT CASRRTSGATGELFF
few TRBJ2-1 15 TRBD2 TRBV20-1 TGCAGTGCTAATCCGGGACTAGCGGGAGGTGGGCAGCAGTTCTTC CSANPGLAGGGQQFF
many TRBJ2-1 12 - TRBV25-1 TGTGCCAGCAGTGCCTCTGGGGTTGAGCAGTTCTTC CASSASGVEQFF
few TRBJ1-1 11 - TRBV12-3/TRBV12-4 TGTGCCAGCAGCTCATATCTTGGAGCTTTCTTT CASSSYLGAFF
- TRBJ1-2 13 - TRBV29-1 TGCAGCGTTGGTAGTGGGAAGGGTAGTGGCTACACCTTC CSVGSGKGSGYTF
- TRBJ2-5 19 TRBD2 TRBV5-6 TGTGCCAGCAGCCCGAGGGCTTCCGGGACTAGGAGACTCCAAGAGACCCAGTACTTC CASSPRASGTRRLQETQYF
- TRBJ1-6 14 TRBD1 TRBV12-3/TRBV12-4 TGTGCCAGCAGAACCGGGACGGTGACAGGGGTCCTCCACTTT CASRTGTVTGVLHF
few TRBJ2-7 13 TRBD1 TRBV20-1 TGCAGCCTGTGGGACAGGCTCTCCTACGAGCAGTACTTC CSLWDRLSYEQYF
- TRBJ2-3 16 - TRBV5-8 TGTGCCAGCAGCTTGGCCGCGGTGATAATGACAGATACGCAGTATTTT CASSLAAVIMTDTQYF